This T cell receptor (beta chain) emerged from a study of control samples from healthy donors and cancer patients. TCRdb's table, derived via immunoSEQ multiplex PCR, lists solely in-frame clones and lacks some. The sample includes about 75,000 clones, roughly 80% seen only once; the top ten take around 15%. The CDR3 length is 13 residues. V shed 0 bases and J shed 9 bases, with 7 bases lying between them. CDR1 and CDR2 from the germline V gene are SGHTS and YDEGEE. The chain employs TRBV5-8 and TRBJ1-6, with D unresolved. The sequenced sample was blood. The source of this sequence is a man aged 50 to 59 in good health. The CDR3: CASSLEWGSPLHF. The CDR3 DNA sequence: TGTGCCAGCAGCTTGGAATGGGGTTCACCCCTCCACTTT.